This entry concerns a single T cell receptor beta chain. What it binds is unknown. This record belongs to a study of Ad26.COV2.S vaccination and SARS-CoV-2 variants. Study results and limitations: Placebo recipients and vaccine recipients were similar in non-spike TCR breadth. Ad26.COV2.S recipients had broader spike-specific TCRs (P = 0.0014).

The V and J ends lost 4 bases and 2 bases respectively, with 12 bases between them. The germline V gene has CDR1 LGHDT and CDR2 YNNKEL (reference sequence). This CDR3 contains 14 residues. Here immunoSEQ multiplex PCR was the method, and the copy in TCRdb shows in-frame clones only, minus some. The sample shows 75,000 to 100,000 clones, approximately 86% of them seen only once. The starting material was peripheral blood, obtained after recovery from COVID-19. This chain connects TRBV3-1 (or the pseudogene TRBV3-2) to TRBJ2-7; D unclear. The clonotype was recovered from a human donor who had recovered from COVID-19. Written as DNA, the CDR3 is TGTGCCAGCAGCCGCCCGGGCAGGACCTACGAGCAGTACTTC. This codes for CASSRPGRTYEQYF.